This T cell receptor beta chain was sequenced for a study of T cell responses to AZD1222 COVID-19 vaccine. Background on the study: Whether given at about 4 or about 12 weeks, second doses were pooled.

On this clone itself: Antigen unknown.

Profiled with immunoSEQ multiplex PCR; TCRdb holds only in-frame clones, not every one. The profile shows 130,000 or so clones, over 90% of them singletons. The study's findings and limits: The sample set comprised mostly white British donors with more females, and clonal diversity was possibly underestimated. Nearly half of unique spike-specific TCRs reportedly avoided B.1.351 and B.1.1.7 mutated regions. When two AZD1222 doses had been given, Spike-specific TCR breadth and depth rose.

CDR3 length: 13 amino acids. Germline CDR1 is SGHAT and CDR2 is FQNNGV. The V gene lost 1 base and the J gene lost 2 bases, with 5 bases spanning the gap. The V and J genes are TRBV11-2 and TRBJ1-2, with D hard to call. The specimen comprised peripheral blood, sampled on day 0 of AZD1222 vaccination. This clonotype was obtained from an adult in good health. The CDR3 sequence is CASSLARNYGYTF. Here the CDR3 DNA reads TGTGCCAGCAGCTTAGCCAGAAACTATGGCTACACCTTC. The variable domain in full, with the rest retrieved from reference TRBV11-2 and TRBJ1-2, is EAGVAQSPRYKIIEKRQSVAFWCNPISGHATLYWYQQILGQGPKLLIQFQNNGVVDDSQLPKDRFSAERLKGVDSTLKIQPAKLEDSAVYLCASSLARNYGYTFGSGTRLTVV.